One and the same sample provided the 19 T cell receptor beta chains below, sequenced in a study of T cell responses to AZD1222 COVID-19 vaccine. Profiling relied on immunoSEQ multiplex PCR, and the TCRdb table lists in-frame clones only, not all of them. This repertoire shows tens of thousands of clones, approximately 89% found once; its top ten account for about 9.3%. Sequences were derived from peripheral blood, sampled 28 days after the second AZD1222 dose. These receptors were collected from an adult who received the AZD1222 COVID-19 vaccine.

J is TRBJ2-6 and V is TRBV10-3; no firm D call. From germline, CDR1 is ENHRY and CDR2 SYGVKD. This CDR3 spans 14 amino acids. The V and J ends lost 7 bases and 0 bases respectively, with 7 bases between them. This CDR3 reads CAITRSSGANVLTF. DNA of the CDR3: TGTGCCATCACCAGGAGCTCTGGGGCCAACGTCCTGACTTTC.

The chain employs TRBV30 and TRBJ1-2; TRBD1 is a possible D gene (5 bases). The CDR3 runs 14 residues. V was cut by 3 bases and J by 6 bases, with 17 bases left in between. The germline V gene has CDR1 GTSNPN and CDR2 SVGIG (reference sequence). In DNA, the CDR3 is TGTGCCTGGAGCGGGGCTTGGAGGGCTGATGGCTACACCTTC. This sequence encodes CAWSGAWRADGYTF.

The chain recombines TRBV7-2 with TRBJ1-4; D not resolved. Trimming shortened V by 5 bases and J by 7 bases, and 17 bases separated the two germline ends. This CDR3 has 15 amino acids. The germline V gene encodes CDR1 SGHTA and CDR2 FQGNSA. The DNA of the CDR3 is TGTGCCAGCAGCGTGGACCCAGTTTCGACTGAAAAACTGTTTTTT. Protein sequence: CASSVDPVSTEKLFF.

The rearrangement uses TRBV6-2 or TRBV6-3 and TRBJ2-7; 7 bases map to TRBD1. Germline lookup yields CDR1 MNHEY and CDR2 SVGEGT. J lost 5 bases, V lost 2 bases, and 9 bases had no gene match. The CDR3 length is 15 residues. As DNA, the CDR3 is TGTGCCAGCAGTTACCTGGGACAGAAGGGGAACGAGCAGTACTTC. Amino acids: CASSYLGQKGNEQYF.

The chain combines TRBV19 with TRBJ2-2, with 8 bases that match TRBD1. The CDR3 is 15 residues long. Germline V gives CDR1 LNHDA, CDR2 SQIVND (reference sequence). Germline trimming cut 10 bases from V and 6 bases from J; bases unmatched to any gene: 13. As DNA, the CDR3 is TGTGCCACCGCCCCAGGGGGCGGAATACCCGGGGAGCTGTTTTTT. Its protein is CATAPGGGIPGELFF.

The V and J genes are TRBV6-5 and TRBJ1-2; D is unclear. This CDR3 spans 15 amino acids. V dropped 0 bases and J dropped 4 bases, with 12 bases sitting between them. Germline CDR1 is MNHEY and CDR2 is SVGAGI. CDR3 nucleotide sequence: TGTGCCAGCAGTTACTCTTGGGGAGACGGCTATGGCTACACCTTC. Translation: CASSYSWGDGYGYTF.

The V and J genes are TRBV5-6 and TRBJ2-7; 9 bases are a match to TRBD2. V lost 1 base to trimming and J lost 5 bases; unmatched junction nucleotides: 4. CDR1 SGHDT and CDR2 YYEEEE come from the germline V gene. The length of the CDR3 is 14 residues. CDR3 protein: CASSLLAGIDEQYF. The CDR3 region has the DNA TGTGCCAGCAGCTTGCTAGCGGGGATCGACGAGCAGTACTTC.

This clone occurred a few times. This chain joins TRBV7-9 and TRBJ1-4; the D is unclear. This CDR3 has 17 residues. Germline assignment: CDR1 SEHNR and CDR2 FQNEAQ (reference sequence). Trimming shortened V by 5 bases and J by 7 bases, and 23 bases separated the two germline ends. Here the CDR3 reads CASSTSLGLRESEKLFF. Written as DNA, the CDR3 is TGTGCCAGCAGCACCTCCTTAGGCCTCCGGGAAAGTGAAAAACTGTTTTTT.

A few counts support this clone. V is TRBV4-2 and J is TRBJ2-7, with D possibly matching TRBD1 (5 bases). Germline loops: CDR1 LGHNA, CDR2 YNFKEQ. V was cut by 1 base and J by 4 bases, with 14 bases left in between. The CDR3 sequence is 15 residues long. The CDR3 sequence is CASSQVKGERYEQYF. The CDR3 coding sequence is TGTGCCAGCAGCCAAGTTAAAGGGGAACGGTACGAGCAGTACTTC.

This rearrangement joins TRBV15 to TRBJ2-1, with TRBD2 matching over 7 bases. V shed 9 bases and J 3 bases; nucleotides not matched to a gene: 2. Germline V gene lookup returns CDR1 LNHNV and CDR2 YYDKDF (reference sequence). This CDR3 contains 12 residues. The CDR3 coding sequence is TGTGCCACAAGCGGGGACTACAATGAGCAGTTCTTC. It yields the protein CATSGDYNEQFF.

By sample share, this clone is medium-sized. The chain employs TRBV19 and TRBJ1-2; D not certain. Germline CDR1 and CDR2: LNHDA and SQIVND (reference sequence). Between the trimmed V and J ends, which lost 10 bases and 6 bases, there was a span of 12 bases. This CDR3 contains 11 residues. DNA of the CDR3: TGTGCCATTCCCTCCGGGGATGGCTACACCTTC. As protein: CAIPSGDGYTF.

The chain has TRBV11-2 and TRBJ2-1; 9 bases line up with TRBD2. This CDR3 region has 18 residues. Germline V gene lookup returns CDR1 SGHAT and CDR2 FQNNGV. V trimming: 4 bases; J trimming: 2 bases; junction bases outside the gene matches: 12. CDR3 in amino acids: CASSSQTSGRWTYNEQFF. In DNA, the CDR3 is TGTGCCAGCAGCTCCCAGACTAGCGGTCGCTGGACCTACAATGAGCAGTTCTTC.

The chain is built from TRBV5-6 and TRBJ2-1; 9 nucleotides match TRBD2. The V and J ends lost 0 bases and 4 bases, in that order; junction bases with no gene match: 2. Germline CDR1 SGHDT, CDR2 YYEEEE. This CDR3 contains 15 residues. CDR3 coding DNA: TGTGCCAGCAGCTTGGTGGCGGGGGGGTACAATGAGCAGTTCTTC. Translated: CASSLVAGGYNEQFF.

CDR3 in DNA: TGTGCCACAGGACTAGCGGGAGGAGAGACCCAGTACTTC. Its protein is CATGLAGGETQYF. The chain recombines TRBV24-1 with TRBJ2-5; 14 nucleotides match TRBD2. The V gene end was trimmed by 10 bases and the J gene end by 4 bases; junction bases not matched to a gene: 1. The CDR3 spans 13 residues. Germline CDR1 reads KGHDR; CDR2 reads SFDVKD.

This clone was seen once. J is TRBJ2-3 and V is TRBV6-1; D is undetermined. Germline-derived CDR1 and CDR2 are MNHNS and SASEGT. V lost 3 bases and J lost 6, with 10 bases in between. This CDR3 has 13 residues. CDR3 residues: CASSEAVWDTQYF. The CDR3 DNA is TGTGCCAGCAGTGAGGCCGTCTGGGATACGCAGTATTTT.

The sample holds one count of this clone. The CDR3 DNA reads TGCAGCGTTGAAGAGGTAGCGGGGAAGGTTGAGCAGTTCTTC. Its translation is CSVEEVAGKVEQFF. This chain links TRBV29-1 with TRBJ2-1; 8 bases are a match to TRBD2. CDR1 SQVTM and CDR2 ANQGSEA come from the germline V gene. This CDR3 comprises 14 residues. V was clipped by 0 bases and J by 9 bases; unmatched bases: 7.

The chain employs TRBV19 and TRBJ1-4, with a tentative D call TRBD1 (5 bases). The CDR3 is 12 amino acids. The germline V gene has CDR1 LNHDA and CDR2 SQIVND (reference sequence). CDR3 loop: CAWGGANEKLFF. The DNA of the CDR3 is TGTGCTTGGGGAGGGGCCAATGAAAAACTGTTTTTT.

This sequence joins TRBV5-1 and TRBJ2-2; 8 bases fit TRBD1. The germline V gene encodes CDR1 SGHRS and CDR2 YFSETQ. Trimming cost V 7 bases and J 6 bases; bases outside gene matches: 11. This CDR3 has 15 amino acids. The chain's CDR3 is CASWGTDREAGELFF. The CDR3 DNA reads TGCGCCAGCTGGGGGACGGACAGGGAGGCCGGGGAGCTGTTTTTT.

The chain has TRBV11-1 and TRBJ2-5; 15 nucleotides align to TRBD2. V lost 5 bases, J lost 5 bases, and 6 bases stayed unmatched. Germline loops: CDR1 SGHAT, CDR2 FQDESV (reference sequence). This CDR3 region has 16 residues. The CDR3 loop reads CASSARTSGRGETQYF. The DNA of the CDR3 is TGTGCCAGCAGCGCCCGGACTAGCGGGAGGGGCGAGACCCAGTACTTC.